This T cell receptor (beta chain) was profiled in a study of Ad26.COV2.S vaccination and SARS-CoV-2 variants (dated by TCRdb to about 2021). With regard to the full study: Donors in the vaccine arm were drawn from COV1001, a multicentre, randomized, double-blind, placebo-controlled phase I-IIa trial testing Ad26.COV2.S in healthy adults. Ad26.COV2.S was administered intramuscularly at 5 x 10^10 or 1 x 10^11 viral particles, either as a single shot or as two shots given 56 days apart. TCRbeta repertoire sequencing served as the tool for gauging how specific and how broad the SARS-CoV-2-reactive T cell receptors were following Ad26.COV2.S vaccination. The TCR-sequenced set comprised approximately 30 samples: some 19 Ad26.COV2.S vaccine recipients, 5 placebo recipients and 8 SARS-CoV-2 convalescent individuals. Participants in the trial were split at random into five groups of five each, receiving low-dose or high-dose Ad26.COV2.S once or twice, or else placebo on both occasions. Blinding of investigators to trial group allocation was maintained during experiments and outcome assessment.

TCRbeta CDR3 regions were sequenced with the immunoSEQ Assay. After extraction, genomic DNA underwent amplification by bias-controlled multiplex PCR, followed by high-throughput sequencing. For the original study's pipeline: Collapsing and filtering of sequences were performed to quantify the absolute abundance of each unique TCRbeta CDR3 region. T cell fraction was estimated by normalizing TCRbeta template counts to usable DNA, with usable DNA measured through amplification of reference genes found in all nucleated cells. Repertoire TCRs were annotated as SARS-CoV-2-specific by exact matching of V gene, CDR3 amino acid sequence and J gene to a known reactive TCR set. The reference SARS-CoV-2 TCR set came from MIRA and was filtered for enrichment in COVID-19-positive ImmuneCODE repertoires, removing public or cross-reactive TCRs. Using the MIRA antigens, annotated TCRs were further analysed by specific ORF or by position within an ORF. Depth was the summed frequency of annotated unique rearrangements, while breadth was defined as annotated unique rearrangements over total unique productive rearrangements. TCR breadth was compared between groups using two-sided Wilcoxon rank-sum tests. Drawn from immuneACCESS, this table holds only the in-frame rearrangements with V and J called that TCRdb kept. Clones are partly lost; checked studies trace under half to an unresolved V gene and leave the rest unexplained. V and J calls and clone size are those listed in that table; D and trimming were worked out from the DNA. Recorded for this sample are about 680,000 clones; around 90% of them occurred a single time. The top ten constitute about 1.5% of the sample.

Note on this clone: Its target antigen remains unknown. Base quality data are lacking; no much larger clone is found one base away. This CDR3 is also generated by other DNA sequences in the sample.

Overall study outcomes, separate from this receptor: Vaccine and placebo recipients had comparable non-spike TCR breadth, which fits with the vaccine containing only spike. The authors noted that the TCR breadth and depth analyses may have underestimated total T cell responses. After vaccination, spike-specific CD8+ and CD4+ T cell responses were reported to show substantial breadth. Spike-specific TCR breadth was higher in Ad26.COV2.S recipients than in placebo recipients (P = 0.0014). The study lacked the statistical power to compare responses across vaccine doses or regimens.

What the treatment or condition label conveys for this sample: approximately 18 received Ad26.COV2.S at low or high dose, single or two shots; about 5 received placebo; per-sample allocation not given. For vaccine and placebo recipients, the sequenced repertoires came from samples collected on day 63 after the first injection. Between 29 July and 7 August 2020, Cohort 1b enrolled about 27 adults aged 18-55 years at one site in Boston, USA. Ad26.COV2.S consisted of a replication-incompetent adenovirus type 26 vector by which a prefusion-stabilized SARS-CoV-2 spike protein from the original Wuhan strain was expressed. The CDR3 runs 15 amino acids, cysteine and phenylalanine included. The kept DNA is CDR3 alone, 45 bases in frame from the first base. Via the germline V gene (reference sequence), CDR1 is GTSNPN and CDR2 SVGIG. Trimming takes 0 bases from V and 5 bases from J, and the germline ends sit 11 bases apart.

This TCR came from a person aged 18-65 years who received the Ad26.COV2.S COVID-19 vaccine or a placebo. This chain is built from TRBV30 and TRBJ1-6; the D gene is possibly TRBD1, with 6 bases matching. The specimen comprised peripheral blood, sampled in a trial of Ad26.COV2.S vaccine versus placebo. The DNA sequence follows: TGTGCCTGGAGTGTTTCGGGGGCGAATAATTCACCCCTCCACTTT. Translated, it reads CAWSVSGANNSPLHF.